This T cell receptor (beta chain) was recovered during a study of shared clonotypes between healthy human individuals. Trimming pared 6 bases from V and 0 bases from J, leaving 6 bases between. The CDR3 contains 11 residues. CDR1 and CDR2 from the germline V gene are DFQATT and SNEGSKA (reference sequence). This table comes from immunoSEQ multiplex PCR, and its TCRdb copy is limited to in-frame clones, with some not included. The sample records about 2.4 million clones, 80% to 95% being singletons. In the case of this clone: Other DNA sequences in this specimen translate into the identical CDR3.

This chain joins TRBV20-1 and TRBJ2-7, with D uncertain. This TCR came from a man aged 18 to 30 in good health. Some clones in this sample may be carry-over from other donors' samples. Sample: naive CD4+ T cells from PBMCs. Subset: CD45RA+ positively selected. The CDR3 region has the DNA TGCAGTGCCAGTAACTCCTACGAGCAGTACTTC. Amino acid sequence: CSASNSYEQYF.